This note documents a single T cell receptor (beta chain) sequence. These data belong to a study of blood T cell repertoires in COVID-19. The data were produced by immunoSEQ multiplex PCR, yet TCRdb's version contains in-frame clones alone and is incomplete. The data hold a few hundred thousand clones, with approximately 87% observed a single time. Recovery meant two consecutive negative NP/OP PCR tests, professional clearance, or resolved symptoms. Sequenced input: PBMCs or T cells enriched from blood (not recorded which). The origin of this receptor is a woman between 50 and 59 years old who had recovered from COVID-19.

The DNA of the CDR3 is TGTGCCAGCAGCTCAGAACAGGGTTTCGGCTACACCTTC. This sequence encodes CASSSEQGFGYTF. The rearrangement links TRBV5-4 to TRBJ1-2; a weak D match, TRBD1 (6 bases). The germline V and J ends were trimmed by 3 bases and 8 bases, with 14 bases remaining between them. The CDR3 covers 13 residues. Germline assignment: CDR1 SGHNT and CDR2 YYREEE (reference sequence).